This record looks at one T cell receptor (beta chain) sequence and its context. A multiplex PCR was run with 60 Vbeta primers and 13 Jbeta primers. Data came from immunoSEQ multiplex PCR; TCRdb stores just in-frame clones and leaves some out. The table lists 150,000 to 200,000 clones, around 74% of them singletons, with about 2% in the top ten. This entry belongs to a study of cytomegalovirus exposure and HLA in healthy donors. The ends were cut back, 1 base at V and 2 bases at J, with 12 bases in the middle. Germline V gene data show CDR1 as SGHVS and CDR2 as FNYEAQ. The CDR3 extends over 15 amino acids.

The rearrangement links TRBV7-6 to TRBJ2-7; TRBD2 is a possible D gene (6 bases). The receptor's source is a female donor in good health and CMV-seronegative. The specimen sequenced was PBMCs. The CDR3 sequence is CASSLEARGTYEQYF. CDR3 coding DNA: TGTGCCAGCAGCTTAGAGGCGCGGGGTACCTACGAGCAGTACTTC.